Below are 31 T cell receptor beta chains sequenced from a single sample in a study of T cell responses to AZD1222 COVID-19 vaccine. Assay: immunoSEQ multiplex PCR; the TCRdb copy retains only in-frame clones and omits some. The table lists over 120,000 clones, 90% to 95% of them singletons. The source material was peripheral blood, sampled 28 days after the second AZD1222 dose. Every receptor here comes from an adult who received the AZD1222 COVID-19 vaccine.

In this sample, this clone turned up once. The V and J genes are TRBV11-1 and TRBJ2-1; D gene uncertain. This CDR3 is built from 14 residues. Trimming shortened V by 6 bases and J by 6 bases, and 15 bases separated the two germline ends. Germline assignment: CDR1 SGHAT and CDR2 FQDESV (reference sequence). The CDR3 coding sequence is TGTGCCAGCAGTTGGAGAGGCAACAGCAATGAGCAGTTCTTC. It is translated as CASSWRGNSNEQFF.

CDR3 amino acids: CASSSDRQNSNQPQHF. The CDR3 region has the DNA TGTGCCAGCAGCTCGGACCGCCAAAATAGCAATCAGCCCCAGCATTTT. V usage is TRBV27 and J usage is TRBJ1-5; D not certain. This CDR3 is built from 16 residues. Trimming took off 6 bases at V and 0 bases at J, with 15 bases between the two ends. The germline CDR1 and CDR2 sequences are MNHEY and SMNVEV (reference sequence).

The chain uses TRBV27 and TRBJ1-2, with 8 bases identical to TRBD1. The CDR3 runs to 12 residues. The V gene's germline CDR1 is MNHEY and CDR2 SMNVEV (reference sequence). J gave up 7 bases and V 6 bases, and 4 bases lay outside the gene matches. CDR3 DNA: TGTGCCAGCAGCGACAGGGGAGGTGGCTACACCTTC. Its protein product is CASSDRGGGYTF.

This chain links TRBV10-3 with TRBJ1-5, with D maybe TRBD1 (5 bases). This CDR3 has 16 residues. The germline V and J ends were trimmed by 3 bases and 6 bases, with 18 bases remaining between them. Per germline, CDR1 ENHRY and CDR2 SYGVKD. CDR3 sequence: CAISDTGSGIAQPQHF. In DNA form, the CDR3 reads TGTGCCATCAGTGATACAGGCAGTGGCATAGCTCAGCCCCAGCATTTT.

The gene calls are TRBV19 and TRBJ1-2; D gene unclear. The CDR3 runs to 12 residues. The germline gives CDR1 LNHDA, CDR2 SQIVND (reference sequence). V shed 5 bases and J shed 8 bases, with 12 bases lying between them. DNA for the CDR3: TGTGCCAGTAGTTTCGGACTGGAGGGCTACACCTTC. Its translation is CASSFGLEGYTF.

Written as DNA, the CDR3 is TGTGCCAGCAGCTCCGCCCAGGGTCCTTGGGGCAATCAGCCCCAGCATTTT. Translating gives CASSSAQGPWGNQPQHF. The J gene is TRBJ1-5, the V gene TRBV7-8, with a tentative D call TRBD1 (5 bases). CDR1 is SGHVS, CDR2 FQNEAQ, per germline. This CDR3 is built from 17 residues. Trimming took 4 bases from V and 2 from J, leaving 18 bases between them.

The V gene is TRBV28, the J gene TRBJ1-5; 7 bases are a match to TRBD1. The germline gives CDR1 MDHEN, CDR2 SYDVKM. CDR3 size: 16 residues. Trimming removed 2 bases from V and 2 bases from J; junction bases left unmatched: 6. CDR3 coding DNA: TGTGCCAGCAGTTTAGACAGGGTAATTGGCAATCAGCCCCAGCATTTT. Its protein is CASSLDRVIGNQPQHF.

This CDR3 is CASNSGGTGELFF. The DNA for the CDR3 is TGTGCCAGCAATTCCGGTGGCACCGGGGAGCTGTTTTTT. V and J are TRBV9 and TRBJ2-2, with no clear D. Trimming left V 6 bases short and J 4 bases short, with 10 bases between. The germline gives CDR1 SGDLS, CDR2 YYNGEE. The CDR3 sequence is 13 residues long.

The J gene is TRBJ2-5, the V gene TRBV9, with no clear D. The CDR3 loop spans 15 amino acids. V was clipped by 0 bases and J by 5 bases, with 14 bases between them. Germline V lookup: CDR1 SGDLS, CDR2 YYNGEE. The CDR3 bases are TGTGCCAGCAGCGTAGATTCAGGCGCCATGGAGACCCAGTACTTC. Its translation is CASSVDSGAMETQYF. Variable domain in full (rest from reference TRBV9 and TRBJ2-5): DSGVTQTPKHLITATGQRVTLRCSPRSGDLSVYWYQQSLDQGLQFLIQYYNGEERAKGNILERFSAQQFPDLHSELNLSSLELGDSALYFCASSVDSGAMETQYFGPGTRLLVL.

V gene TRBV6-2 or TRBV6-3 combines with J gene TRBJ2-5, with a weak D call TRBD1 (6 bases). The CDR3 contains 14 residues. V lost 4 bases to trimming and J lost 5 bases, with 14 bases between them. The V gene's germline CDR1 is MNHEY and CDR2 SVGEGT. The CDR3 DNA sequence: TGTGCCAGCAGTTGGCAGGGGAACTGGGAGACCCAGTACTTC. This gives the protein CASSWQGNWETQYF.

The chain has TRBV4-1 and TRBJ2-1; the match to TRBD2 covers 9 bases. Germline CDR1 and CDR2: MGHRA and YSYEKL. The V gene end was trimmed by 3 bases and the J gene end by 6 bases; junction bases not matched to a gene: 9. The CDR3 runs to 16 residues. CDR3 in DNA: TGCGCCAGCAGCCAGCCCAGGACTAGCGCGGTCAATGAGCAGTTCTTC. Protein product: CASSQPRTSAVNEQFF.

The V call is TRBV28, the J call TRBJ1-2; no reliable D call. The ends were cut back, 5 bases at V and 7 bases at J, with 14 bases in the middle. The CDR3 has 13 amino acids. Germline assignment: CDR1 MDHEN and CDR2 SYDVKM. The CDR3: CASSRQVGGGYTF. The CDR3 nucleotides are TGTGCCAGCAGTAGGCAGGTTGGTGGTGGCTACACCTTC.

This chain connects TRBV6-6 to TRBJ2-7; 12 positions match TRBD2. Per germline, CDR1 MNHNY and CDR2 SVGAGI (reference sequence). This CDR3 contains 16 residues. V shed 7 bases and J 4 bases; nucleotides not matched to a gene: 11. CDR3 in amino acids: CASTGGPGTSGYEQYF. The CDR3 DNA reads TGTGCCAGCACCGGAGGGCCCGGGACTAGCGGGTACGAGCAGTACTTC.

The chain carries TRBV28 and TRBJ1-1; D gene uncertain. Germline CDR1 MDHEN, CDR2 SYDVKM. Trimming left V 2 bases short and J 1 base short, with 11 bases between. CDR3 length equals 15 residues. This chain's CDR3 is CASSLRGRRNTEAFF. CDR3 coding DNA: TGTGCCAGCAGTTTACGAGGCAGGCGGAACACTGAAGCTTTCTTT. Full variable domain (outside the CDR3, taken from reference TRBV28 and TRBJ1-1): DVKVTQSSRYLVKRTGEKVFLECVQDMDHENMFWYRQDPGLGLRLIYFSYDVKMKEKGDIPEGYSVSREKKERFSLILESASTNQTSMYLCASSLRGRRNTEAFFGQGTRLTVV.

V and J are TRBV6-2 or TRBV6-3 and TRBJ2-1; weak D call: TRBD2 (5 bases). CDR3 size: 15 residues. Germline V gene data show CDR1 as MNHEY and CDR2 as SVGEGT. V gave up 2 bases and J gave up 10 bases, with 18 bases separating them. The CDR3 here is CASSYAVGSVREQFF. The CDR3 DNA sequence: TGTGCCAGCAGTTACGCGGTAGGTAGCGTCAGGGAGCAGTTCTTC.

The chain employs TRBV15 and TRBJ1-4, with TRBD1 matching 8 bases. CDR1 and CDR2 (germline): LNHNV, YYDKDF (reference sequence). Trimming removed 8 bases from V and 8 bases from J; junction bases left unmatched: 7. This CDR3 region has 13 residues. The CDR3 sequence is CATRGQVREKLFF. DNA of the CDR3: TGTGCCACCCGGGGACAGGTTCGCGAAAAACTGTTTTTT.

This rearrangement joins TRBV4-1 to TRBJ1-4, with TRBD1 matching 7 bases. CDR1 and CDR2 (germline): MGHRA, YSYEKL. The CDR3 spans 15 residues. The ends lost 5 bases at V and 4 bases at J; junction bases unmatched: 7. Written as DNA, the CDR3 is TGCGCCAGCAGCAGCCCGGGACAGCTTAATGAAAAACTGTTTTTT. Encoded protein: CASSSPGQLNEKLFF.

The chain recombines TRBV19 with TRBJ1-1; 8 bases match TRBD1. The trim removed 7 bases at V and 1 base at J, leaving 8 bases unmatched. The CDR3 loop spans 15 amino acids. Germline-derived CDR1 and CDR2 are LNHDA and SQIVND (reference sequence). CDR3 sequence: CASTLGGTGNTEAFF. The CDR3, as DNA: TGTGCCAGTACGCTGGGGGGGACAGGGAACACTGAAGCTTTCTTT.

The J gene is TRBJ1-2, the V gene TRBV9, with D possibly matching TRBD1 (6 bases). Trimming stripped 2 bases from V and 7 bases from J, with 9 bases between. CDR1 SGDLS and CDR2 YYNGEE come from the germline V gene. The CDR3 is 12 residues long. The CDR3 is CASSVDRFGYTF. As DNA, the CDR3 is TGTGCCAGCAGCGTCGACAGGTTTGGCTACACCTTC.

The chain joins TRBV12-3 or TRBV12-4 to TRBJ1-2; D ambiguous. The V and J ends lost 1 base and 5 bases respectively, with 8 bases between them. The CDR3 spans 13 residues. The CDR3 region has the DNA TGTGCCAGCAGTTTAGGGTCCAGTTATGGCTACACCTTC. Translated: CASSLGSSYGYTF.

The CDR3 reads CATQQGYGQPQHF. The CDR3 DNA follows: TGTGCCACGCAACAGGGCTACGGGCAGCCCCAGCATTTT. J is TRBJ1-5 and V is TRBV2, with D possibly TRBD1 on 6 matching bases. V lost 10 bases, J lost 7 bases, and 17 bases lay in between. The CDR3 length is 13 residues. Germline CDR1 is SNHLY and CDR2 is FYNNEI. Looking up the rest from reference TRBV2 and TRBJ1-5 gives the full variable domain: EPEVTQTPSHQVTQMGQEVILRCVPISNHLYFYWYRQILGQKVEFLVSFYNNEISEKSEIFDDQFSVERPDGSNFTLKIRSTKLEDSAMYFCATQQGYGQPQHFGDGTRLSIL.

This clone was detected a few times. The chain recombines TRBV28 with TRBJ1-6; tentatively, D is TRBD1 (5 bases). Trimming removed 7 bases from V and 9 bases from J, with 19 bases in between. The germline gives CDR1 MDHEN, CDR2 SYDVKM. This CDR3 is 15 amino acids long. The CDR3 bases are TGTGCCAGCACCCCCCCCAGGGTGGGGACTTCACCCCTCCACTTT. Translating gives CASTPPRVGTSPLHF. The full variable domain, its missing parts supplied by reference TRBV28 and TRBJ1-6, is DVKVTQSSRYLVKRTGEKVFLECVQDMDHENMFWYRQDPGLGLRLIYFSYDVKMKEKGDIPEGYSVSREKKERFSLILESASTNQTSMYLCASTPPRVGTSPLHFGNGTRLTVT.

J is TRBJ1-1 and V is TRBV28; D perhaps matches TRBD1 (5 bases). The CDR3 runs 13 residues. The germline V gene encodes CDR1 MDHEN and CDR2 SYDVKM. V shed 5 bases and J shed 10 bases, with 17 bases lying between them. This CDR3 is CASSRRTGGGAFF. CDR3 in DNA: TGTGCCAGCAGTCGTCGGACGGGGGGTGGAGCTTTCTTT.

The J gene is TRBJ2-5, the V gene TRBV9, with 7 bases aligning to TRBD2. This CDR3 region has 14 residues. Germline loops: CDR1 SGDLS, CDR2 YYNGEE. Trimming cost V 2 bases and J 7 bases; bases outside gene matches: 8. This CDR3 is CASSVAGAGGTQYF. The CDR3 DNA is TGTGCCAGCAGCGTGGCGGGAGCCGGAGGGACCCAGTACTTC.

This chain connects TRBV7-9 to TRBJ1-4, with D uncertain. CDR1 is SEHNR and CDR2 is FQNEAQ in the germline V gene (reference sequence). The CDR3 spans 15 residues. The V end lost 1 base, the J end lost 5 bases, and 11 bases lay between the germline ends. CDR3 coding DNA: TGTGCCAGCAGCTTAGTTCAGCTTATAAATGAAAAACTGTTTTTT. It is translated as CASSLVQLINEKLFF.

The chain couples TRBV28 to TRBJ1-5, with TRBD1 identical over 7 bases. CDR3 size: 14 residues. J was trimmed by 7 bases and V by 5 bases; bases with no gene match: 8. Looked up from germline, CDR1 is MDHEN and CDR2 is SYDVKM. The CDR3 sequence is CASSIGTARQPQHF. CDR3 nucleotide sequence: TGTGCCAGCAGTATCGGGACAGCGCGGCAGCCCCAGCATTTT.

The rearrangement joins TRBV7-3 to TRBJ2-1, with 8 bases matching TRBD2. From germline, CDR1 is SGHTA and CDR2 FQGTGA. V was clipped by 5 bases and J by 5 bases; unmatched bases: 5. The CDR3 extends over 14 amino acids. The CDR3 is CASSGSGGNNEQFF. The CDR3 bases are TGTGCCAGCAGCGGTTCGGGAGGGAACAATGAGCAGTTCTTC.

This sequence joins TRBV29-1 and TRBJ2-3; 7 bases are shared with TRBD1. The length of the CDR3 is 16 residues. V trimming: 2 bases; J trimming: 0 bases; junction bases outside the gene matches: 8. Germline loops: CDR1 SQVTM, CDR2 ANQGSEA. The CDR3 DNA reads as TGCAGCGTTGAAACTTTAACAGGGGCTAGCACAGATACGCAGTATTTT. Translated: CSVETLTGASTDTQYF.

In this sample, this clone turned up once. The V gene is TRBV28, the J gene TRBJ2-1; 9 bases are a match to TRBD2. Germline CDR1 MDHEN, CDR2 SYDVKM. CDR3 length equals 14 residues. V was pared by 6 bases and J by 4 bases, with 4 bases of the junction left unmatched. The chain's CDR3 is CASRLSGRYNEQFF. The CDR3 region has the DNA TGTGCCAGCAGACTTAGCGGGAGATACAATGAGCAGTTCTTC.

This clone was recorded only once. The rearrangement uses TRBV7-9 and TRBJ1-2; D uncertain. Germline CDR1 SEHNR, CDR2 FQNEAQ (reference sequence). V shed 5 bases and J shed 2 bases, with 9 bases lying between them. This CDR3 region has 13 residues. The CDR3 here is CASSPSANYGYTF. The CDR3 DNA reads TGTGCCAGCAGCCCCTCGGCCAACTATGGCTACACCTTC.

This sequence joins TRBV3-1 (or the pseudogene TRBV3-2) and TRBJ2-2; perhaps TRBD1 as D (6 bases). The CDR3 spans 15 residues. CDR1 and CDR2 from the germline V gene are LGHDT and YNNKEL (reference sequence). V was clipped by 1 base and J by 6 bases, with 12 bases between them. CDR3 protein: CASSQVGAMAGELFF. The CDR3 DNA reads TGTGCCAGCAGCCAAGTGGGGGCTATGGCCGGGGAGCTGTTTTTT.